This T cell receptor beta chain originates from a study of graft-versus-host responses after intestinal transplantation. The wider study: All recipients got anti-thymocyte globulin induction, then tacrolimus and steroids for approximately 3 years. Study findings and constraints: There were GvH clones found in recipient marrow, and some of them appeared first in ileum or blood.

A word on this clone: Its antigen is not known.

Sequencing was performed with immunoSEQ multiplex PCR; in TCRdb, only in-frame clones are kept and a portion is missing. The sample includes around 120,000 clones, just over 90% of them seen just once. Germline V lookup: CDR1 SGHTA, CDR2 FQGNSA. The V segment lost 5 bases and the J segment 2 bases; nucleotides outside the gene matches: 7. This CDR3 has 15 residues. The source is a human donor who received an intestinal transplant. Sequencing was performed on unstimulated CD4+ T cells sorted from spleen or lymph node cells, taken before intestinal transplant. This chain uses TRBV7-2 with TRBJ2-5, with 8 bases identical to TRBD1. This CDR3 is CASSPRTGWQETQYF. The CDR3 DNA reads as TGTGCCAGCAGCCCAAGGACAGGGTGGCAAGAGACCCAGTACTTC.